The clone carrying this TCR beta chain was found a few times. The antigen is undetermined. This specimen comes from a study of T-cell reconstitution after alpha-beta-depleted transplantation in children. Study-wide points: The origin of alpha-beta T cells about two months after transplant was reportedly several hundred expanded graft clones. Surviving recipient T cells and thymic progenitors produced the high day-60 TCRbeta diversity seen in some patients. After one year, T-cell counts and TCRbeta diversity mostly came from new T cells.

This sample's TCRbeta library carried unique molecular identifier barcodes. TCRdb passed the PCR reads through MiXCR, listing each CDR3 protein once. The top ten clones hold about 4.6% of a sample with roughly 790,000 distinct CDR3 sequences, roughly 15% of them seen once. The germline V gene encodes CDR1 SGHRS and CDR2 YFSETQ. The CDR3 is made up of 17 amino acids. With V trimmed by 2 bases and J by 6 bases, 12 bases remained unmatched. The source material was PBMCs, mostly from graft donor cells, sampled 360 days after TCRalphabeta/CD19-depleted stem cell transplant. The sequence was collected from a male patient under 18 who had a stem cell transplant for acute lymphoblastic leukemia, so the T cells may come from the graft donor. The rearrangement links TRBV5-1 to TRBJ2-1; 9 bases map to TRBD2. This CDR3 is CASSFRGAGGILNEQFF. In DNA, the CDR3 is TGCGCCAGCAGCTTCCGAGGGGCGGGAGGGATCCTCAATGAGCAGTTCTTC.